This is a list of T cell receptor beta chains from one sample in a study of CD8+ T cells in alopecia areata. Method: immunoSEQ multiplex PCR; TCRdb's copy keeps in-frame clones and lacks some. The data show about 190,000 clones, 55% to 70% seen once. The sequencing here drew on CD4+ T cells sorted from blood, taken at week 4, from a patient treated with tofacitinib. These receptors all stem from a human donor with alopecia areata. Both conserved end residues are part of each CDR3. D genes are given only for firm matches. Size is omitted from some rows. Given values are once, few, many or a class for expanded clones.

v_call: TRBV5-1; j_call: TRBJ2-1; cdr3_length: 16; d_call: TRBD2; clone_size: -; cdr3_nt: TGCGCCAGCAGCTTCTCTAGCGGGTCCTCCTACAATGAGCAGTTCTTC; cdr3_aa: CASSFSSGSSYNEQFF
v_call: TRBV28; j_call: TRBJ2-6; cdr3_length: 15; d_call: TRBD2; clone_size: -; cdr3_nt: TGTGCCAGCAGGGGGGGGTCCTCTGGGGCCAACGTCCTGACTTTC; cdr3_aa: CASRGGSSGANVLTF
v_call: TRBV7-9; j_call: TRBJ2-5; cdr3_length: 15; d_call: TRBD1; clone_size: -; cdr3_nt: TGTGCCAGCAGCACCAGACAGGGGGCACGGGAGACCCAGTACTTC; cdr3_aa: CASSTRQGARETQYF
v_call: TRBV7-9; j_call: TRBJ2-7; cdr3_length: 15; d_call: -; clone_size: few; cdr3_nt: TGTGCCAGCAGCTTAGCTACGGGTTTCTCCTACGAGCAGTACTTC; cdr3_aa: CASSLATGFSYEQYF
v_call: TRBV7-3; j_call: TRBJ2-6; cdr3_length: 17; d_call: -; clone_size: few; cdr3_nt: TGTGCCAGCAGGGGCGGTCAGAGGGACGCTGGGGCCAACGTCCTGACTTTC; cdr3_aa: CASRGGQRDAGANVLTF
v_call: TRBV5-6; j_call: TRBJ2-7; cdr3_length: 14; d_call: -; clone_size: -; cdr3_nt: TGTGCCAGCAGCATACCAGGGAGTCCCTACGAGCAGTACTTC; cdr3_aa: CASSIPGSPYEQYF
v_call: TRBV25-1; j_call: TRBJ1-2; cdr3_length: 15; d_call: TRBD1; clone_size: -; cdr3_nt: TGTGCCAGCAAGGGACAGCCAAACTCTAACTATGGCTACACCTTC; cdr3_aa: CASKGQPNSNYGYTF
v_call: TRBV18; j_call: TRBJ2-5; cdr3_length: 14; d_call: -; clone_size: -; cdr3_nt: TGTGCCAGCTCACCCGTTGACACACAAGAGACCCAGTACTTC; cdr3_aa: CASSPVDTQETQYF
v_call: TRBV2; j_call: TRBJ2-7; cdr3_length: 14; d_call: TRBD1; clone_size: -; cdr3_nt: TGTGCCAGCGTGGCCGGGACAGGGACCTACGAGCAGTACTTC; cdr3_aa: CASVAGTGTYEQYF
v_call: TRBV9; j_call: TRBJ2-3; cdr3_length: 16; d_call: TRBD2; clone_size: -; cdr3_nt: TGTGCCAGCAGCGTAGTCCCTAGCGGGATCCCCGATACGCAGTATTTT; cdr3_aa: CASSVVPSGIPDTQYF
v_call: TRBV7-2; j_call: TRBJ2-7; cdr3_length: 16; d_call: TRBD2; clone_size: -; cdr3_nt: TGTGCCAGCAGCTTTCTTGGTAGCGGGAGCTCCTACGAGCAGTACTTC; cdr3_aa: CASSFLGSGSSYEQYF
v_call: TRBV30; j_call: TRBJ2-5; cdr3_length: 13; d_call: TRBD2; clone_size: -; cdr3_nt: TGTGCCTGGAGTGGACTAGCGGGGGAGACCCAGTACTTC; cdr3_aa: CAWSGLAGETQYF
v_call: TRBV20-1; j_call: TRBJ2-7; cdr3_length: 11; d_call: -; clone_size: -; cdr3_nt: TGCAGTGTTGATACCCCCTACGAGCAGTACTTC; cdr3_aa: CSVDTPYEQYF
v_call: TRBV29-1; j_call: TRBJ1-2; cdr3_length: 13; d_call: TRBD1; clone_size: -; cdr3_nt: TGCAGCGTTGAAAACAGGGGGCTTAATGGCTACACCTTC; cdr3_aa: CSVENRGLNGYTF
v_call: TRBV15; j_call: TRBJ2-3; cdr3_length: 14; d_call: -; clone_size: -; cdr3_nt: TGTGCCACCGCTCTCCACGGGAGCACAGATACGCAGTATTTT; cdr3_aa: CATALHGSTDTQYF
v_call: TRBV29-1; j_call: TRBJ2-7; cdr3_length: 14; d_call: -; clone_size: -; cdr3_nt: TGCAGCGTTGAGTTTCTTGCAGGGAACTACGAGCAGTACTTC; cdr3_aa: CSVEFLAGNYEQYF
v_call: TRBV15; j_call: TRBJ2-7; cdr3_length: 18; d_call: TRBD2; clone_size: -; cdr3_nt: TGTGCCACCAGCAGAGACTCTAGCGGAAGAGGGAGCTCCTACGAGCAGTACTTC; cdr3_aa: CATSRDSSGRGSSYEQYF
v_call: TRBV6-6; j_call: TRBJ2-1; cdr3_length: 11; d_call: -; clone_size: -; cdr3_nt: TGTGCCATCCGACAGTACAATGAGCAGTTCTTC; cdr3_aa: CAIRQYNEQFF
v_call: TRBV25-1; j_call: TRBJ2-5; cdr3_length: 15; d_call: TRBD1; clone_size: -; cdr3_nt: TGTGCCAGCAGTGACCCAAGGACAGGGAAAGAGACCCAGTACTTC; cdr3_aa: CASSDPRTGKETQYF
v_call: TRBV10-3; j_call: TRBJ1-2; cdr3_length: 16; d_call: -; clone_size: -; cdr3_nt: TGTGCCATCAGTACTCAGACTAGGGCCGGCCACTATGGCTACACCTTC; cdr3_aa: CAISTQTRAGHYGYTF
v_call: TRBV6-5; j_call: TRBJ2-5; cdr3_length: 13; d_call: TRBD1; clone_size: once; cdr3_nt: TGTGCCACCGGACAGGGGGGGAAAGAGACCCAGTACTTC; cdr3_aa: CATGQGGKETQYF
v_call: TRBV29-1; j_call: TRBJ1-1; cdr3_length: 12; d_call: -; clone_size: few; cdr3_nt: TGCAGCGCCCTTAGTGGGAGCACTGAAGCTTTCTTT; cdr3_aa: CSALSGSTEAFF
v_call: TRBV29-1; j_call: TRBJ2-3; cdr3_length: 13; d_call: TRBD2; clone_size: -; cdr3_nt: TGCAGCCCCACCGGGCTAGCGGGAGATACGCAGTATTTT; cdr3_aa: CSPTGLAGDTQYF
v_call: TRBV23-1; j_call: TRBJ2-4; cdr3_length: 19; d_call: TRBD2; clone_size: few; cdr3_nt: TGCGCCGACCAAACCGGGACTAGCGGGCCTCCGCTAGCCAAAAACATTCAGTACTTC; cdr3_aa: CADQTGTSGPPLAKNIQYF
v_call: TRBV10-3; j_call: TRBJ2-5; cdr3_length: 14; d_call: TRBD1; clone_size: -; cdr3_nt: TGTGCCATCAGTGAGTCGGCAGGGGGAGAGACCCAGTACTTC; cdr3_aa: CAISESAGGETQYF
v_call: TRBV28; j_call: TRBJ2-7; cdr3_length: 14; d_call: TRBD2; clone_size: once; cdr3_nt: TGTGCCAGCAGTAAGCGGGAGGGCCGTTGGGAGCAGTACTTC; cdr3_aa: CASSKREGRWEQYF
v_call: TRBV7-8; j_call: TRBJ2-1; cdr3_length: 15; d_call: TRBD2; clone_size: few; cdr3_nt: TGTGCCAGCGGAGGAGCGGGAGTGTTATACAATGAGCAGTTCTTC; cdr3_aa: CASGGAGVLYNEQFF
v_call: TRBV5-1; j_call: TRBJ2-2; cdr3_length: 14; d_call: -; clone_size: -; cdr3_nt: TGCGCCAGCAGCCCGTGGGGGGCGACCGGGGAGCTGTTTTTT; cdr3_aa: CASSPWGATGELFF
v_call: TRBV2; j_call: TRBJ2-2; cdr3_length: 15; d_call: TRBD1; clone_size: few; cdr3_nt: TGTGCCAGCGGAAGCCGGACAGGGGATGTCGGGGAGCTGTTTTTT; cdr3_aa: CASGSRTGDVGELFF
v_call: TRBV13; j_call: TRBJ2-7; cdr3_length: 15; d_call: -; clone_size: -; cdr3_nt: TGTGCCAGCAGCTTAGACAAGCGGTTAAAAGGAGAGCAGTACTTC; cdr3_aa: CASSLDKRLKGEQYF
v_call: TRBV27; j_call: TRBJ2-3; cdr3_length: 15; d_call: TRBD1; clone_size: few; cdr3_nt: TGTGCCAGCAGTTTGGCCGACAGGGGCACAGATACGCAGTATTTT; cdr3_aa: CASSLADRGTDTQYF
v_call: TRBV2; j_call: TRBJ2-5; cdr3_length: 10; d_call: -; clone_size: few; cdr3_nt: TGTGCCACAGCCCAAGAGACCCAGTACTTC; cdr3_aa: CATAQETQYF
v_call: TRBV7-7; j_call: TRBJ2-5; cdr3_length: 16; d_call: TRBD1; clone_size: -; cdr3_nt: TGTGCTAGCAGCCTCCTTCAAGGACAGGGCCAAGAGACCCAGTACTTC; cdr3_aa: CASSLLQGQGQETQYF
v_call: TRBV7-9; j_call: TRBJ1-1; cdr3_length: 13; d_call: -; clone_size: -; cdr3_nt: TGTGCCAGCAGCTTTCAGGTGGGCACTGAAGCTTTCTTT; cdr3_aa: CASSFQVGTEAFF
v_call: TRBV29-1; j_call: TRBJ2-3; cdr3_length: 13; d_call: TRBD1; clone_size: -; cdr3_nt: TGCAGCGCCGACAGGGGGCAAGAAGATACGCAGTATTTT; cdr3_aa: CSADRGQEDTQYF
v_call: TRBV5-6; j_call: TRBJ1-2; cdr3_length: 11; d_call: -; clone_size: once; cdr3_nt: TGTGCCAGCAGCTTGGCCAGAGACCACACCTTC; cdr3_aa: CASSLARDHTF
v_call: TRBV7-9; j_call: TRBJ2-7; cdr3_length: 15; d_call: TRBD2; clone_size: -; cdr3_nt: TGTGCCAGCAGCTTAGTGGCGGGAGGCTCCTACGAGCAGTACTTC; cdr3_aa: CASSLVAGGSYEQYF